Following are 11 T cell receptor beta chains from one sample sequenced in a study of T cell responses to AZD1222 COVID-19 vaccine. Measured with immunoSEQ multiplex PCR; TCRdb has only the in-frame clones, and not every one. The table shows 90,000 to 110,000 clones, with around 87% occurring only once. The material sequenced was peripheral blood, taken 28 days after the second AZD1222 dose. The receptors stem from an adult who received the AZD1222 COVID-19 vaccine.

CDR3 in amino acids: CASGLPSGPEQYF. The CDR3 DNA is TGCGCCAGCGGCCTTCCTTCGGGACCTGAGCAGTACTTC. The chain couples TRBV5-1 to TRBJ2-7; D might be TRBD1 or TRBD2, each matching 5 bases. This CDR3 spans 13 amino acids. V shed 7 bases and J shed 7 bases, with 18 bases lying between them. Germline values: CDR1 SGHRS, CDR2 YFSETQ.

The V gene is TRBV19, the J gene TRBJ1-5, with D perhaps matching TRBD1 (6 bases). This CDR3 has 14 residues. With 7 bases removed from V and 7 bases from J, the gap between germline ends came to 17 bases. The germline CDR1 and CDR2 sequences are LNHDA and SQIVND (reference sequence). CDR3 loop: CASKLEGGAQPQHF. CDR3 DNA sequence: TGTGCCAGTAAGCTAGAGGGGGGGGCCCAGCCCCAGCATTTT.

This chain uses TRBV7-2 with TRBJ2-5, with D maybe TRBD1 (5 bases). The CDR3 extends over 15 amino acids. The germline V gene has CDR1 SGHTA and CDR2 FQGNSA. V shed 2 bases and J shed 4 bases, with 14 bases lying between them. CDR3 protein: CASSLRAGQGETQYF. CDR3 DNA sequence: TGTGCCAGCAGCTTAAGGGCTGGGCAGGGAGAGACCCAGTACTTC.

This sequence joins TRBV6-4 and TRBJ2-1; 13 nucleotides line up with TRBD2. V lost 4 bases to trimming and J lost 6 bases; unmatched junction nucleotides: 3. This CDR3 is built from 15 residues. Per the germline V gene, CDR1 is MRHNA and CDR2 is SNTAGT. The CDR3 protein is CASSGTSGGINEQFF. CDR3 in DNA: TGTGCCAGCAGTGGGACTAGCGGGGGAATCAATGAGCAGTTCTTC.

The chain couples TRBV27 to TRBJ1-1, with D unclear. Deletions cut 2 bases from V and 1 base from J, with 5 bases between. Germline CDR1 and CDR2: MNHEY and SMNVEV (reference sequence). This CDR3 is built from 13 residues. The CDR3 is CASSLTGNTEAFF. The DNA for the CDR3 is TGTGCCAGCAGTTTAACGGGGAACACTGAAGCTTTCTTT.

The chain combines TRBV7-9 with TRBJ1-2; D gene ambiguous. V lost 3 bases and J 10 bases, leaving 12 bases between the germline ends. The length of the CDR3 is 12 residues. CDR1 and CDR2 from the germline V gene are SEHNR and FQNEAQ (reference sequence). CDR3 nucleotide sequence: TGTGCCAGCAGCTTGTCTGGAGATGACTACACCTTC. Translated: CASSLSGDDYTF.

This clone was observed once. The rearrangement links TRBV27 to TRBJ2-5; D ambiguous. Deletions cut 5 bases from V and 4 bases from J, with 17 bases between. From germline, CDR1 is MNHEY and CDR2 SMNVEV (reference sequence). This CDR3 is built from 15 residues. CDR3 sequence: CASSPARWVGETQYF. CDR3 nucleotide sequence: TGTGCCAGCAGTCCGGCTCGTTGGGTGGGAGAGACCCAGTACTTC.

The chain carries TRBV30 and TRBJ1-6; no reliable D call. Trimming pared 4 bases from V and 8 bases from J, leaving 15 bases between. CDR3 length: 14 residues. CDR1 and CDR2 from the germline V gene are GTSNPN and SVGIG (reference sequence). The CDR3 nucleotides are TGTGCCTGGACCAAACTGGTCCGTGATTCACCCCTCCACTTT. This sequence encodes CAWTKLVRDSPLHF.

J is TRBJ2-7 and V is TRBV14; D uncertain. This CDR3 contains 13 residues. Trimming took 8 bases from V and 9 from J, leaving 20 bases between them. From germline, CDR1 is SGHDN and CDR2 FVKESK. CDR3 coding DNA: TGTGCCAGCTCCCGGCTTGGACCCGTGTGGCAGTACTTC. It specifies CASSRLGPVWQYF. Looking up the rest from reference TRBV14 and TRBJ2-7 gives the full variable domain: EAGVTQFPSHSVIEKGQTVTLRCDPISGHDNLYWYRRVMGKEIKFLLHFVKESKQDESGMPNNRFLAERTGGTYSTLKVQPAELEDSGVYFCASSRLGPVWQYFGPGTRLTVT.

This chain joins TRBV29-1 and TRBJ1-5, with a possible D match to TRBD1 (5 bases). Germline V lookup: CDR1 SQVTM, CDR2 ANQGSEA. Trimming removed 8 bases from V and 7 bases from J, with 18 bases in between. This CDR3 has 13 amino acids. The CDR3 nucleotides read TGCAGCATACGAGGAGGGGACGGACAGCCCCAGCATTTT. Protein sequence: CSIRGGDGQPQHF. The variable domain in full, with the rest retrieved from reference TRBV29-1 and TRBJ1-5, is SAVISQKPSRDICQRGTSLTIQCQVDSQVTMMFWYRQQPGQSLTLIATANQGSEATYESGFVIDKFPISRPNLTFSTLTVSNMSPEDSSIYLCSIRGGDGQPQHFGDGTRLSIL.

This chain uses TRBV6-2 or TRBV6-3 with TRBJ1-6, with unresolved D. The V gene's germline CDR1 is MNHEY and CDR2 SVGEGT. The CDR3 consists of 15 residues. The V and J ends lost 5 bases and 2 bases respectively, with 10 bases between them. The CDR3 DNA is TGTGCCAGCAGTCCAGCGGCAGCCTATAATTCACCCCTCCACTTT. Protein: CASSPAAAYNSPLHF.